This is a list of T cell receptor beta chains from one sample in a study of cytomegalovirus exposure and HLA in healthy donors. The protocol was immunoSEQ multiplex PCR, while the TCRdb copy is restricted to in-frame clones and leaves out a portion. The table includes approximately 89,000 clones, around 73% detected once. Sequencing was performed on PBMCs. The receptor set was obtained from a female donor in good health and CMV-seronegative. The CDR3 runs from the conserved cysteine through the conserved F or W.

j_call v_call cdr3_aa
TRBJ2-1 TRBV28 CASTLLSGNEQFF
TRBJ1-1 TRBV2 CASLQAGIVTEAFF
TRBJ2-3 TRBV2 CASRPISGGGTDTQYF
TRBJ1-2 TRBV28 CASSWAGLSGYTF
TRBJ1-1 TRBV5-5 CASSSIRTGNTEAFF
TRBJ2-7 TRBV7-8 CASSFPRRLAGASYEQYF
TRBJ1-5 TRBV6-6 CASTAGPYSNQPQHF
TRBJ1-5 TRBV7-8 CASRAGSNQPQHF
TRBJ2-7 TRBV14 CASSWLWQGPYEQYF
TRBJ1-6 TRBV4-1 CASSQEPGQGNSPLHF
TRBJ2-4 TRBV28 CASSLAVPPQYF
TRBJ1-1 TRBV13 CASSRDRRGAFF
TRBJ1-2 TRBV9 CASSVPGRTF
TRBJ2-5 TRBV5-1 CASSPGRLAGHQETQYF
TRBJ1-3 TRBV9 CASSQTGRLLSGNTIYF
TRBJ2-7 TRBV4-1 CASSQDWTGAEQYF
TRBJ2-5 TRBV7-9 CASSPGTSGRGETQYF
TRBJ1-2 TRBV14 CASSSLGGRAIYGYTF
TRBJ2-1 TRBV7-8 CASSLDSGEQFF
TRBJ1-1 TRBV19 CASRGVGRGIPEAFF
TRBJ2-1 TRBV5-1 CASSPGLATTNEQFF
- TRBV28 CASWGGSYEQYF
TRBJ2-7 TRBV25-1 CASSEWTGLAYEQYF
TRBJ2-1 TRBV4-2 CASSQEIAGAPYNEQFF
TRBJ2-7 TRBV4-2 CASSQELQGLYEQYF
TRBJ2-6 TRBV5-4 CASSGAAQGARGANVLTF
TRBJ1-3 TRBV7-8 CASSPSGGNTIYF
TRBJ2-7 TRBV5-6 CASSRGTGSEQYF
TRBJ1-2 TRBV11-2 CASSFVSGNYGYTF
TRBJ2-7 TRBV6-5 CASSYSSVPSSYEQYF
TRBJ1-5 TRBV11-2 CASSLLTTVGNQPQHF
TRBJ1-4 TRBV12-5 CASGLGDRVTNEKLFF
TRBJ2-3 TRBV6-1 CASSDVRSTDTQYF
- TRBV6-5 CASTESGNDEQYF
TRBJ1-4 TRBV7-6 CASSLARGNEKLFF
TRBJ1-2 TRBV29-1 CSVWDRGGYTF
TRBJ1-3 TRBV18 CASWNGGSGNTIYF